Listed here are 19 T cell receptor beta chains from one sample, sequenced in a study of T cells in Graves' hyperthyroidism and ophthalmopathy. Amplified TCR beta CDR3 regions came from RNA transcripts. HTBI primers were used for first-round RT-PCR of the TCR CDR3. TCRdb reanalysed the multiplex PCR reads using MiXCR and keeps one entry per CDR3 protein. The profile shows around 390,000 distinct CDR3 sequences, 14% of them singletons. The sample consisted of blood. The receptor set was obtained from a woman aged 25 to 39 with Graves' ophthalmopathy.

This clonotype has a handful of counts. The CDR3 region has the DNA TGTGCCAGCAGTGATGAGGGGTCCGGGGAGCTGTTTTTT. Its protein is CASSDEGSGELFF. The chain recombines TRBV2 with TRBJ2-2; tentatively, D is TRBD1 or TRBD2 (5 bases each). Germline values: CDR1 SNHLY, CDR2 FYNNEI. CDR3 length equals 13 residues. The V end lost 3 bases, the J end lost 6 bases, and 8 bases lay between the germline ends. Looking up the rest from reference TRBV2 and TRBJ2-2 gives the full variable domain: EPEVTQTPSHQVTQMGQEVILRCVPISNHLYFYWYRQILGQKVEFLVSFYNNEISEKSEIFDDQFSVERPDGSNFTLKIRSTKLEDSAMYFCASSDEGSGELFFGEGSRLTVL.

This clonotype was found many times. V usage is TRBV7-9 and J usage is TRBJ1-2, with D possibly matching TRBD1 (6 bases). The V and J ends lost 5 bases and 0 bases respectively, with 25 bases between them. Germline values: CDR1 SEHNR, CDR2 FQNEAQ (reference sequence). The CDR3 length is 19 residues. CDR3 sequence (DNA): TGTGCCAGCAGCCGCAGACAGGAGCTTCCCCTTGATACTAACTATGGCTACACCTTC. Translation: CASSRRQELPLDTNYGYTF.

This clonotype was picked up many times. This chain joins TRBV6-6 and TRBJ1-6, with a tentative D call TRBD1 (6 bases). CDR1 is MNHNY, CDR2 SVGAGI, per germline (reference sequence). The V and J ends lost 1 base and 9 bases respectively, with 28 bases between them. The CDR3 runs to 20 residues. CDR3 sequence reads: CASSYWTRGVLGGLSSPLHF. The CDR3 nucleotides read TGTGCCAGCAGTTACTGGACCAGGGGAGTCCTTGGGGGTCTGAGTTCACCCCTCCACTTT.

The genes are TRBV28 and TRBJ2-2; D may be TRBD1 (5 bases). This CDR3 contains 12 residues. Germline V CDR1 and CDR2: MDHEN, SYDVKM. V was cut by 8 bases and J by 7 bases, with 11 bases left in between. The CDR3 spells CASGAGLGELFF. CDR3 coding DNA: TGTGCCAGCGGGGCCGGGCTCGGGGAGCTGTTTTTT. The whole variable domain, filled in from reference TRBV28 and TRBJ2-2, reads DVKVTQSSRYLVKRTGEKVFLECVQDMDHENMFWYRQDPGLGLRLIYFSYDVKMKEKGDIPEGYSVSREKKERFSLILESASTNQTSMYLCASGAGLGELFFGEGSRLTVL.

Details on this clonotype: A read error is possible here, since a much larger clone lies one base away. This chain connects TRBV30 to TRBJ2-3, with TRBD2 as a possible D gene (7 bases). The V gene's germline CDR1 is GTSNPN and CDR2 SVGIG (reference sequence). V lost 0 bases, J lost 4 bases, and 14 bases lay in between. The CDR3 length is 15 residues. CDR3 bases: TGTGCCTGGAGTGTACGGGGGGCTTGGGCAGATACGCAGTATTTT. Translation gives CAWSVRGAWADTQYF.

This clonotype was counted at least ten times. This chain links TRBV6-1 with TRBJ1-2; 9 positions match TRBD1. This CDR3 spans 17 amino acids. The germline V gene has CDR1 MNHNS and CDR2 SASEGT. J gave up 1 base and V 4 bases, and 10 bases lay outside the gene matches. The CDR3 DNA follows: TGTGCCAGCAGTGCAACACTTACAGGGGGCAATAACTATGGCTACACCTTC. This gives the protein CASSATLTGGNNYGYTF.

Regarding this clonotype: Possible read error: a much larger clone is one base away. The chain recombines TRBV12-3 or TRBV12-4 with TRBJ2-2, with a tentative D call TRBD2 (5 bases). The germline V and J ends were trimmed by 6 bases and 6 bases, with 14 bases remaining between them. There are 14 residues in the CDR3. The CDR3 loop is CASRTTSGAGELFF. The DNA of the CDR3 is TGTGCCAGCAGGACCACTAGTGGCGCCGGGGAGCTGTTTTTT.

This sequence joins TRBV28 and TRBJ2-2, with no clear D. This CDR3 is 12 amino acids long. V was cut by 8 bases and J by 4 bases, with 8 bases left in between. The germline V gene encodes CDR1 MDHEN and CDR2 SYDVKM. The CDR3 protein is CASRILTGELFF. DNA for the CDR3: TGTGCCAGCCGGATACTCACCGGGGAGCTGTTTTTT.

The CDR3 spells CASRGQTGTYEQYF. CDR3 nucleotide sequence: TGTGCCAGCAGAGGCCAGACAGGTACCTACGAGCAGTACTTC. V usage is TRBV28 and J usage is TRBJ2-7; tentative D call: TRBD1 (6 bases). Germline lookup yields CDR1 MDHEN and CDR2 SYDVKM. V was clipped by 6 bases and J by 2 bases, with 14 bases between them. The CDR3 runs 14 residues.

Concerning this clonotype: With a much larger clone just one base away, this may be a read error. The J gene is TRBJ2-1, the V gene TRBV20-1, with 7 bases that match TRBD2. The germline CDR1 and CDR2 sequences are DFQATT and SNEGSKA (reference sequence). V dropped 5 bases and J dropped 0; count of bases not matched to a gene: 10. The CDR3 is 16 residues long. The CDR3 DNA reads TGCAGTGCTGGAGTGGGGGGGGGGGGCTCCTACAATGAGCAGTTCTTC. This codes for CSAGVGGGGSYNEQFF.

This clonotype came up many times. The genes are TRBV28 and TRBJ2-7, with D tentatively TRBD2 (6 bases). The CDR3 has 15 amino acids. CDR1 MDHEN and CDR2 SYDVKM come from the germline V gene. V lost 6 bases, J lost 3 bases, and 18 bases lay in between. The CDR3 coding sequence is TGTGCCAGCAGGGGGGGAGAAGGGGTGGTCTACGAGCAGTACTTC. Translated: CASRGGEGVVYEQYF.

This clonotype was found many times. This sequence joins TRBV6-1 and TRBJ2-1, with D perhaps matching TRBD1 (5 bases). Trimming pared 5 bases from V and 1 base from J, leaving 15 bases between. The germline gives CDR1 MNHNS, CDR2 SASEGT. This CDR3 has 16 amino acids. This chain's CDR3 is CASSFKTVKSYNEQFF. CDR3 in DNA: TGTGCCAGCAGTTTCAAGACAGTTAAGTCCTACAATGAGCAGTTCTTC.

The gene calls are TRBV20-1 and TRBJ2-3; 12 nucleotides align to TRBD2. The CDR3 consists of 15 residues. V shed 3 bases, J shed 3 bases, and the junction held 4 bases outside the gene matches. Germline CDR1 DFQATT, CDR2 SNEGSKA (reference sequence). DNA for the CDR3: TGCAGTGCTAGGCGAACTAGCGGGGGGACAGATACGCAGTATTTT. Its translation is CSARRTSGGTDTQYF.

This clonotype occurred many times. This rearrangement joins TRBV7-6 to TRBJ2-1; 9 nucleotides align to TRBD2. This CDR3 has 16 amino acids. Germline V gives CDR1 SGHVS, CDR2 FNYEAQ. V shed 5 bases, J shed 4 bases, and the junction held 9 bases outside the gene matches. As DNA, the CDR3 is TGTGCCAGCAGCGGAGCGGGGGGTCCAGGGTACAATGAGCAGTTCTTC. This sequence encodes CASSGAGGPGYNEQFF.

This clonotype was found many times. The chain is built from TRBV10-1 and TRBJ1-4; 7 bases are a match to TRBD1. The CDR3 has 16 amino acids. From germline, CDR1 is WNHNN and CDR2 SYGVQD (reference sequence). The junction had 8 bases not matched to a gene; V was cut back by 7 bases and J by 0 bases. In nucleotides, the CDR3 is TGCGCCAGCAAAATAGGGGGCGAAGCAACTAATGAAAAACTGTTTTTT. Translating it yields CASKIGGEATNEKLFF.

The rearrangement joins TRBV2 to TRBJ2-1; possible D gene TRBD1, 5 bases. Germline CDR1 SNHLY, CDR2 FYNNEI. The CDR3 loop spans 15 amino acids. Deletions cut 4 bases from V and 4 bases from J, with 14 bases between. Here the CDR3 DNA reads TGTGCCAGCAGTGTAAGGGGAAGGGTATACAATGAGCAGTTCTTC. The encoded protein is CASSVRGRVYNEQFF.

The chain uses TRBV15 and TRBJ1-5; 10 bases are a match to TRBD1. CDR1 is LNHNV and CDR2 is YYDKDF in the germline V gene (reference sequence). The V and J ends lost 3 bases and 5 bases, in that order; junction bases with no gene match: 4. CDR3 length: 15 residues. The DNA of the CDR3 is TGTGCCACCAGCAGGAAAGGGACAGGGGATCAGCCCCAGCATTTT. Translated, it gives CATSRKGTGDQPQHF. The full variable domain, with the rest looked up from reference TRBV15 and TRBJ1-5, is DAMVIQNPRYQVTQFGKPVTLSCSQTLNHNVMYWYQQKSSQAPKLLFHYYDKDFNNEADTPDNFQSRRPNTSFCFLDIRSPGLGDTAMYLCATSRKGTGDQPQHFGDGTRLSIL.

The chain has TRBV19 and TRBJ2-2, with D hard to call. Trimming left V 6 bases short and J 3 bases short, with 5 bases between. The germline V gene encodes CDR1 LNHDA and CDR2 SQIVND (reference sequence). The CDR3 extends over 12 amino acids. The CDR3 sequence is CASSTYTGELFF. CDR3 nucleotide sequence: TGTGCCAGTAGCACCTACACCGGGGAGCTGTTTTTT.

The sample holds many counts of this clonotype. The chain has TRBV7-2 and TRBJ2-3; 11 bases are a match to TRBD2. In germline, CDR1 is SGHTA, CDR2 FQGNSA. This CDR3 is 18 amino acids long. V shed 2 bases and J 2 bases; nucleotides not matched to a gene: 9. CDR3 sequence reads: CASSLRVLAGVNTDTQYF. The DNA for the CDR3 is TGTGCCAGCAGCTTAAGGGTACTAGCGGGGGTAAACACAGATACGCAGTATTTT.